The source of this T cell receptor beta chain is a study of T-cell memory formation after mild COVID-19. Findings and limits, study-wide: Contracting CD4+ clones sat mainly in CM and EM; CD8+ in EMRA. Contracting clones from day 15 to 85 had balanced CD4/CD8; later expanders favoured CD4+. Researchers found some responding clones in pre-infection memory, a sign that cross-reactive memory joined.

The V end was cut by 5 bases, the J end by 2 bases, with 15 bases between. The germline CDR1 and CDR2 sequences are ENHRY and SYGVKD. The CDR3 runs 15 residues. In the case of this clonotype: Its specificity is unknown.

5'RACE primed at constant segments yielded TCR alpha and TCR beta cDNA libraries bearing sample barcodes and UMIs. MiXCR, run by TCRdb on the 5' RACE reads, gives a single entry per CDR3 protein. This sample has 250,000 to 350,000 distinct CDR3 sequences, with approximately 15% found just once. Sequencing was done on a sample of PBMCs or a T cell subset sorted from them (not recorded which). The chain employs TRBV10-3 and TRBJ1-2; D is perhaps TRBD1 (5 bases). The TCR sequence derives from a man younger than 35 who had mild COVID-19 (a few samples of this study predate the infection). Cell type and time point are not known. CDR3 sequence: CAISIDSYTNYGYTF. Here the CDR3 DNA reads TGTGCCATCAGTATAGACAGCTACACCAACTATGGCTACACCTTC.